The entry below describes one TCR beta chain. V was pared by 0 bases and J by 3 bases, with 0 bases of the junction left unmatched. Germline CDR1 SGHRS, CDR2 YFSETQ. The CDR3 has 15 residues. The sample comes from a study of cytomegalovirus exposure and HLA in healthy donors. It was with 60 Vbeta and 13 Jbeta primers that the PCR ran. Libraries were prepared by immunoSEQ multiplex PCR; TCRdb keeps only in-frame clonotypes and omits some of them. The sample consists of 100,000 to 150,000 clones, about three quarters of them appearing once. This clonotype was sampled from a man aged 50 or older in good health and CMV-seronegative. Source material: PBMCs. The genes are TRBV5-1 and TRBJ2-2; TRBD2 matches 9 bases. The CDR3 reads CASSLGLADTGELFF. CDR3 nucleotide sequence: TGCGCCAGCAGCTTGGGACTAGCGGACACCGGGGAGCTGTTTTTT.